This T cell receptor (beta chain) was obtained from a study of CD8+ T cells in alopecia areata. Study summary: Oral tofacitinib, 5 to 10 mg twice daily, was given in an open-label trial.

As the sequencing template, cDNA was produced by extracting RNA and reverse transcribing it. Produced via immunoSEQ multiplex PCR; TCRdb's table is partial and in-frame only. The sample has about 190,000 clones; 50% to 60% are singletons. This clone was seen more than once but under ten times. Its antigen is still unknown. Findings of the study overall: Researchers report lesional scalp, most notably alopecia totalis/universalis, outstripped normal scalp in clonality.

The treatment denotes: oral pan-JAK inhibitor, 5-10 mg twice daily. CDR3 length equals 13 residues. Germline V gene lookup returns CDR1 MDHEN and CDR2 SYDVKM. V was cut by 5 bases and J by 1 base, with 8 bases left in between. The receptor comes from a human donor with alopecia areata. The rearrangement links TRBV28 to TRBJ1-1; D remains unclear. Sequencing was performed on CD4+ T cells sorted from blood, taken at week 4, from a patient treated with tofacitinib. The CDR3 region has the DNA TGTGCCAGCAGTCCCCCCACGAACACTGAAGCTTTCTTT. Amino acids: CASSPPTNTEAFF. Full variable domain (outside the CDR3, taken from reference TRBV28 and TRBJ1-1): DVKVTQSSRYLVKRTGEKVFLECVQDMDHENMFWYRQDPGLGLRLIYFSYDVKMKEKGDIPEGYSVSREKKERFSLILESASTNQTSMYLCASSPPTNTEAFFGQGTRLTVV.